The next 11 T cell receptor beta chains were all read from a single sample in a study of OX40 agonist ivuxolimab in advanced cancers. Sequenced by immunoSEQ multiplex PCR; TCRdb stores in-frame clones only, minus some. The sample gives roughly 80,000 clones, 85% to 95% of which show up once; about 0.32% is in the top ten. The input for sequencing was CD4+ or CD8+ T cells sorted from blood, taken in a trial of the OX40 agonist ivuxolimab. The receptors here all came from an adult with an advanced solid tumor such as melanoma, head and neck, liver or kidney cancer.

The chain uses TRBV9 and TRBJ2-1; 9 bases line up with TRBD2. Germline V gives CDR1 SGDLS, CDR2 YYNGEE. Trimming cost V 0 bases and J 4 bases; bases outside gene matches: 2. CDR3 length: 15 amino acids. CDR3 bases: TGTGCCAGCAGCGTAGGGCTAGCGGGGTACAATGAGCAGTTCTTC. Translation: CASSVGLAGYNEQFF.

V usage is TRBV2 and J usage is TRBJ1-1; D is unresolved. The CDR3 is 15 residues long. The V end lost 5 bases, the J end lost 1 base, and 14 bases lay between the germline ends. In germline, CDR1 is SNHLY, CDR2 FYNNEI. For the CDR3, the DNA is TGTGCCAGCAGTCCAAACGGACCAAGGAACACTGAAGCTTTCTTT. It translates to CASSPNGPRNTEAFF.

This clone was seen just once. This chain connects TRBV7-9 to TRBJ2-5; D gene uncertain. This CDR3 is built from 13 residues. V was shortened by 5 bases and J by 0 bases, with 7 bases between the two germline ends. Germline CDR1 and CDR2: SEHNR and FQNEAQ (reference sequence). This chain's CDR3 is CASSPDNQETQYF. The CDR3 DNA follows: TGTGCCAGCAGCCCCGACAACCAAGAGACCCAGTACTTC.

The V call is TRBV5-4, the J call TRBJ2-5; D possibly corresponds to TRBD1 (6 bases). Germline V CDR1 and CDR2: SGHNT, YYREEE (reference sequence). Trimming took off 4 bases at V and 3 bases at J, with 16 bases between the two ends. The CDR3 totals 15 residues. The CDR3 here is CASSARRDMEETQYF. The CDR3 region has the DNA TGTGCCAGCAGCGCCCGCCGGGACATGGAAGAGACCCAGTACTTC.

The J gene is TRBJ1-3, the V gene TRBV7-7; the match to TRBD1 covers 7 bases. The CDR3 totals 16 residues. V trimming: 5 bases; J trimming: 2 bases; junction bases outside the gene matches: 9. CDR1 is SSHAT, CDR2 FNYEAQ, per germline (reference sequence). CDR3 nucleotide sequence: TGTGCCAGCAGCCCCGGGACAGCGGGGGCTGGAAACACCATATATTTT. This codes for CASSPGTAGAGNTIYF.

CDR3 sequence reads: CAWRRRGGRTDTQYF. For the CDR3, the DNA is TGTGCCTGGAGGAGGCGGGGGGGTCGGACAGATACGCAGTATTTT. The chain combines TRBV30 with TRBJ2-3; TRBD2 aligns across 9 bases. J gave up 3 bases and V 3 bases, and 7 bases lay outside the gene matches. This CDR3 spans 15 amino acids. Germline V CDR1 and CDR2: GTSNPN, SVGIG (reference sequence).

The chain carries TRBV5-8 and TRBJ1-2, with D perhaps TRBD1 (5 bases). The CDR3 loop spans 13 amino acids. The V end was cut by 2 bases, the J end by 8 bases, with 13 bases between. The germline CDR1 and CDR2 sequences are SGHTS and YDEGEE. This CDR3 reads CASSLKGLSGYTF. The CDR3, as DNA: TGTGCCAGCAGCTTAAAGGGACTAAGCGGCTACACCTTC.

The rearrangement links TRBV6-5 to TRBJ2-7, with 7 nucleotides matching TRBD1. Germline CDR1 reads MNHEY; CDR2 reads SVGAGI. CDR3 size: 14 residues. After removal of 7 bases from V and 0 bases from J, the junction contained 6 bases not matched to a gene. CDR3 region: CASMAAGGSYEQYF. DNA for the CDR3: TGTGCCAGCATGGCGGCAGGGGGCTCCTACGAGCAGTACTTC.

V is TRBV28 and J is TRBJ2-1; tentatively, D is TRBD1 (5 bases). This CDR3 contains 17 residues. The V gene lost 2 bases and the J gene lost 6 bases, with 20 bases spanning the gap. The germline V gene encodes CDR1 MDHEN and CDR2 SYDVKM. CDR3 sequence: CASSLGRFQGKGNEQFF. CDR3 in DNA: TGTGCCAGCAGTTTAGGGCGGTTCCAGGGAAAAGGCAATGAGCAGTTCTTC.

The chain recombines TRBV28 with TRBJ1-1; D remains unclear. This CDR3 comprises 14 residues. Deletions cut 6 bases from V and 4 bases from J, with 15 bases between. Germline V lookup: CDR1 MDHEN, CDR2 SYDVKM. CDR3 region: CASRPGALPTEAFF. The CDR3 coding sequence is TGTGCCAGCAGACCGGGAGCCCTTCCCACTGAAGCTTTCTTT.

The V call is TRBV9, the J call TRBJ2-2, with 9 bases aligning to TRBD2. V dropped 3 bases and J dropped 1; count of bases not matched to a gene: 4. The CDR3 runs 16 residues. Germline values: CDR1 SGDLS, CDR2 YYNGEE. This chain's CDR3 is CASSAKAGGNTGELFF. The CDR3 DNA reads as TGTGCCAGCAGCGCCAAAGCGGGAGGGAACACCGGGGAGCTGTTTTTT.